The present T cell receptor beta chain was sequenced within a study of T cell repertoires in cytomegalovirus infection. Study-wide background: CMV infection plus the matching HLA type was flagged by public TCR beta signatures.

Of note for this clonotype: Its specificity is not known.

Using its own MiXCR run on the reads, TCRdb lists one record per CDR3 protein. The top ten clones hold 2.8% of a sample with 740,000 or so distinct CDR3 sequences, about 40% of them seen once. The CDR3 covers 16 residues. Trimming removed 3 bases at V and 8 bases at J, with 19 bases between. Overall study findings and caveats: HLA-C-restricted, CMV-specific TCR beta clonotypes were dominant ex vivo. Cumulative frequency of public TCR beta families picked out carriers of CMV plus the relevant HLA.

The chain uses TRBV12-3 or TRBV12-4 and TRBJ1-4; D possibly corresponds to TRBD1 (5 bases). This clonotype was sampled from a human donor in good health (CMV status not recorded). Some clones in this sample may be carry-over from other donors' samples. The sample was PBMCs. CDR3 DNA: TGTGCCAGCAGTTTTACCCGCCTCAGGGTAGTGGAAAAACTGTTTTTT. Its translation: CASSFTRLRVVEKLFF.